This is a list of T cell receptor beta chains from one sample in a study of shared clonotypes between healthy human individuals. Libraries were prepared by immunoSEQ multiplex PCR; TCRdb keeps only in-frame clonotypes and omits some of them. Of some 2 million clones in the sample, less than 95% were seen once. The sample taken for sequencing was naive CD8+ T cells sorted from blood. All receptors derive from a man between 18 and 35 years old in good health. Each CDR3 is given with its conserved first and last residue. D genes are given only for firm matches. A clone size is listed for some rows: how often the clone was seen (once, few, many), or a class if it is expanded.

j_call d_call clone_size v_call cdr3_nt cdr3_aa
TRBJ2-7 - - TRBV6-5 TGTGCCAGCAGTTACTCCCTTAGCGGTTCCTACGAGCAGTACTTC CASSYSLSGSYEQYF
TRBJ2-3 - - TRBV2 TGTGCCAGCAGGGAGTTCCCAGATACGCAGTATTTT CASREFPDTQYF
TRBJ2-7 - - TRBV9 TGTGCCAGCAGCCCCGGGACACCTCCTTACGAGCAGTACTTC CASSPGTPPYEQYF
TRBJ2-7 TRBD1 - TRBV5-5 TGTGCCAGCAGCCTCGACAGGGGGCAACGGCGCGAGCAGTACTTC CASSLDRGQRREQYF
TRBJ2-1 TRBD2 - TRBV28 TGTGCCAGCAGCCTGAGCGTTGGACTAGAACTGGACAATGAGCAGTTCTTC CASSLSVGLELDNEQFF
TRBJ2-1 TRBD2 - TRBV7-9 TGTGCCAGCAGCTTATCGGGGACTAGCGGGTACAATGAGCAGTTCTTC CASSLSGTSGYNEQFF
TRBJ1-1 TRBD1 - TRBV4-1 TGCGCCAGCAGCCTTAACAGGGGACGGGACACTGAAGCTTTCTTT CASSLNRGRDTEAFF
TRBJ1-1 - - TRBV2 TGTGCCAGCAATAAACCCTCGTTCGTGAACACTGAAGCTTTCTTT CASNKPSFVNTEAFF
TRBJ1-1 - - TRBV28 TGTGCCAGCAGTTTTTTGCAGGGAGGGTTGAACACTGAAGCTTTCTTT CASSFLQGGLNTEAFF
TRBJ1-1 - - TRBV7-9 TGTGCCAGCAGCTTAGGACAAGGCCACACTGAAGCTTTCTTT CASSLGQGHTEAFF
TRBJ2-7 - - TRBV9 TGTGCCAGCAGCCAGGGTATGTCCTACGAGCAGTACTTC CASSQGMSYEQYF
TRBJ1-6 - - TRBV4-1 TGCGCCAGCAGCCTAAATAGTGAGCCCCTCCACTTT CASSLNSEPLHF
TRBJ2-7 - - TRBV11-2 TGTGCCAGCAGCTTAGGGGACATTTCCTACGAGCAGTACTTC CASSLGDISYEQYF
TRBJ1-2 - - TRBV7-9 TGTGCCAGCAGCTTGCAGGAGGCCTTATTCTATGGCTACACCTTC CASSLQEALFYGYTF
TRBJ2-7 TRBD1 once TRBV27 TGTGCCAGCAGTTCGATTGGGACAGGGGTGATCGAGCAGTACTTC CASSSIGTGVIEQYF
TRBJ2-6 TRBD2 - TRBV2 TGTGCCAGCATCGGACCTTTAGCGGGATTCCTCTCTGGGGCCAACGTCCTGACTTTC CASIGPLAGFLSGANVLTF